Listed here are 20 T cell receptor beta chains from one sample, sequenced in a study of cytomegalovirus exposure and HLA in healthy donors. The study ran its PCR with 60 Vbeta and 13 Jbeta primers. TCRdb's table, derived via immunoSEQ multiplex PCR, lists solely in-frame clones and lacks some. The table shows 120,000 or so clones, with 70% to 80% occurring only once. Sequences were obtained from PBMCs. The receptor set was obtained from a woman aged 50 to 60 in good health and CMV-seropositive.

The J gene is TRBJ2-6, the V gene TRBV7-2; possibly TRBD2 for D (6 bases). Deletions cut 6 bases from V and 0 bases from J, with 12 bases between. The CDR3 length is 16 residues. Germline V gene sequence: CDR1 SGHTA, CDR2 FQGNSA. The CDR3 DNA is TGTGCCAGCAGTCCGGGACTGAACTCTGGGGCCAACGTCCTGACTTTC. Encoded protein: CASSPGLNSGANVLTF.

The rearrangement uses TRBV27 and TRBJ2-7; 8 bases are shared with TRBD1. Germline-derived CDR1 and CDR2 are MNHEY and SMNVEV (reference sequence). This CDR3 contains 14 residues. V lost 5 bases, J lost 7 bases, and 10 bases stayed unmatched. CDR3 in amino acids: CASSPGTGRWEQYF. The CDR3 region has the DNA TGTGCCAGCAGTCCCGGGACAGGTAGATGGGAGCAGTACTTC.

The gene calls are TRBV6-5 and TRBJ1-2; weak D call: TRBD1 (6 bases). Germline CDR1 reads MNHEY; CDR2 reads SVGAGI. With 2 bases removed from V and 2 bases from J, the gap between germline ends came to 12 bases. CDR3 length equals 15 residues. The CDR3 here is CASSYTTGTNYGYTF. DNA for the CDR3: TGTGCCAGCAGTTACACGACCGGGACAAACTATGGCTACACCTTC.

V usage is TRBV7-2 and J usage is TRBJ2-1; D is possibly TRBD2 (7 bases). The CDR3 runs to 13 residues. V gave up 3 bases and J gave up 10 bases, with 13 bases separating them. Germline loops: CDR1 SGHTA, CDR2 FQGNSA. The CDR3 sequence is CASSFGGRGEQFF. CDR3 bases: TGTGCCAGCAGCTTCGGGGGGCGGGGGGAGCAGTTCTTC. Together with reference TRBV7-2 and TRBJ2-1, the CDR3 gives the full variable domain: GAGVSQSPSNKVTEKGKDVELRCDPISGHTALYWYRQSLGQGLEFLIYFQGNSAPDKSGLPSDRFSAERTGGSVSTLTIQRTQQEDSAVYLCASSFGGRGEQFFGPGTRLTVL.

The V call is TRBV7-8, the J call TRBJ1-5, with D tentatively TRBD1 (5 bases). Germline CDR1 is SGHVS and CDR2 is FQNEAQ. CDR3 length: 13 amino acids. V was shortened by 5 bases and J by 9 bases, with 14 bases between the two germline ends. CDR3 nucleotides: TGTGCCAGCAGCCCTGGAGGGGCCGGGCCCCAGCATTTT. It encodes CASSPGGAGPQHF.

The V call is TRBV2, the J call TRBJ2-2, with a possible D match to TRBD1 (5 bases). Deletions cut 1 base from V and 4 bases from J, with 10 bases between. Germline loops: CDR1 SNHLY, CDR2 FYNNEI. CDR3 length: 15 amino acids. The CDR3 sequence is CASSEEGMGTGELFF. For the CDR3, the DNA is TGTGCCAGCAGTGAAGAGGGGATGGGCACCGGGGAGCTGTTTTTT.

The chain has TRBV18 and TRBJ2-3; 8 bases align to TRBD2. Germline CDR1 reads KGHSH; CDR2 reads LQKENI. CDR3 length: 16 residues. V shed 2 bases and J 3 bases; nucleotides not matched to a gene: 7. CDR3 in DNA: TGTGCCAGCTCACCAAATGTAGCGGGGAGGACAGATACGCAGTATTTT. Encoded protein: CASSPNVAGRTDTQYF.

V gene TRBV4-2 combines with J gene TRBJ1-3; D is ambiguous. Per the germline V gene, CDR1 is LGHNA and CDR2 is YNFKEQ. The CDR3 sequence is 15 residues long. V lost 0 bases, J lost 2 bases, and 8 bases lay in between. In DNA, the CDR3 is TGTGCCAGCAGCCAAGATTGGGGAGCTGGAAACACCATATATTTT. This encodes CASSQDWGAGNTIYF.

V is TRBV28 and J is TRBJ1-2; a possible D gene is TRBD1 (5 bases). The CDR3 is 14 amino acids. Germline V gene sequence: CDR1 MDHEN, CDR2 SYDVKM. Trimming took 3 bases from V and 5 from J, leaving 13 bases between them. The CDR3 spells CASSLASGVYGYTF. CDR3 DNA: TGTGCCAGCAGTTTGGCGTCGGGGGTATATGGCTACACCTTC.

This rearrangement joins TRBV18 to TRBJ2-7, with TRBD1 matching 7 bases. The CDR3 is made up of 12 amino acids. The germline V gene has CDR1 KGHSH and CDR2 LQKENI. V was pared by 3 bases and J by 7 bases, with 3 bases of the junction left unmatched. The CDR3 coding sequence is TGTGCCAGCTCACCCCAACAGGGGGAGCAGTACTTC. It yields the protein CASSPQQGEQYF.

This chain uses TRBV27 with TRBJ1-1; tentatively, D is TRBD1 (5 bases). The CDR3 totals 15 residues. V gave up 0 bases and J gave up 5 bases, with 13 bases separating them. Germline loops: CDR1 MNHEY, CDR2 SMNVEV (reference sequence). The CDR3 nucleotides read TGTGCCAGCAGTTTATCGATTGGGGGGGGGACTGAAGCTTTCTTT. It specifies CASSLSIGGGTEAFF.

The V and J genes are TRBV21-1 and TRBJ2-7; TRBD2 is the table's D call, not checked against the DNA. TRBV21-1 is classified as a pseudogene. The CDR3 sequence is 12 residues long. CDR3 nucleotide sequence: TGTGCCAGCAGCAAATTAAACTACGAGCAGTACTTC. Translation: CASSKLNYEQYF.

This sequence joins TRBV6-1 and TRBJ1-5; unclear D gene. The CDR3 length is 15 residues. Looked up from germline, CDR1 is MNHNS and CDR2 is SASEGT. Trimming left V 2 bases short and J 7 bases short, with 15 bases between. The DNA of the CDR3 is TGTGCCAGCAGTGAACTTAGTGCACTGTTCCAGCCCCAGCATTTT. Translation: CASSELSALFQPQHF.

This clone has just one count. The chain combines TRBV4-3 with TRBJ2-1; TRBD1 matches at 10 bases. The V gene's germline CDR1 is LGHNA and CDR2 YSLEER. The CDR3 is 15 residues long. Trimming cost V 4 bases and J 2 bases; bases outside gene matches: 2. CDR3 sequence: CASSPGTGAYNEQFF. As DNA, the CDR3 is TGCGCCAGCAGCCCTGGGACAGGGGCCTACAATGAGCAGTTCTTC.

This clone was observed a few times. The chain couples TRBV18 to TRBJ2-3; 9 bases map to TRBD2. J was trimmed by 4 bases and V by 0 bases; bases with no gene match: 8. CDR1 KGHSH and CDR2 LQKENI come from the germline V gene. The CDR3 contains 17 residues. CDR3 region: CASSPPFGGGASDTQYF. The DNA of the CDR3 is TGTGCCAGCTCACCACCTTTTGGCGGGGGGGCTTCAGATACGCAGTATTTT.

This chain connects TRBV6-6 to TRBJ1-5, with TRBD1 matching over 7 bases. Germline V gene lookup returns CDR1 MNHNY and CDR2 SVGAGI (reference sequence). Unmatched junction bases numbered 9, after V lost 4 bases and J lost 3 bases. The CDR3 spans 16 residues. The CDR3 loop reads CASSFTLQGFNQPQHF. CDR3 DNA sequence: TGTGCCAGCAGTTTTACCTTACAGGGGTTCAATCAGCCCCAGCATTTT.

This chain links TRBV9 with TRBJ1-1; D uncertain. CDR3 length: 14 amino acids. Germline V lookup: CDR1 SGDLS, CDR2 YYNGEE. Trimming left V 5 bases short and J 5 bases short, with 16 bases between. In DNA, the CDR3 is TGTGCCAGCAGTATAGGAATTCGGGTAACTGAAGCTTTCTTT. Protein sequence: CASSIGIRVTEAFF.

CDR3 sequence: CASSFSDTEAFF. The CDR3 nucleotides read TGTGCCAGCAGCTTTTCGGACACTGAAGCTTTCTTT. This rearrangement joins TRBV7-9 to TRBJ1-1; D unclear. The germline CDR1 and CDR2 sequences are SEHNR and FQNEAQ (reference sequence). This CDR3 region has 12 residues. The V and J ends lost 3 bases and 3 bases respectively, with 5 bases between them.

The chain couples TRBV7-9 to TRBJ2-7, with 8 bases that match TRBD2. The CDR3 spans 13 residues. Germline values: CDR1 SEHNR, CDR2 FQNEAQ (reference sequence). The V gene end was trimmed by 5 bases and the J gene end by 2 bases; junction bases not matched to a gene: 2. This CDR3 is CASSTSGTYEQYF. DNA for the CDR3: TGTGCCAGCAGCACTAGCGGAACCTACGAGCAGTACTTC.

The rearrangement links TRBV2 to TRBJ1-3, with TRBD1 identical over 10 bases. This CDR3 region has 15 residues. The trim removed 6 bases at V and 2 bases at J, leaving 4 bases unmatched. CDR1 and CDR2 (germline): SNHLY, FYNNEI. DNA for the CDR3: TGTGCCAGCAGGAAAGGACAGGGGGCTGGAAACACCATATATTTT. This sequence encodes CASRKGQGAGNTIYF. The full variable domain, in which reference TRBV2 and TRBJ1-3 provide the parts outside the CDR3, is EPEVTQTPSHQVTQMGQEVILRCVPISNHLYFYWYRQILGQKVEFLVSFYNNEISEKSEIFDDQFSVERPDGSNFTLKIRSTKLEDSAMYFCASRKGQGAGNTIYFGEGSWLTVV.